A single sample gave rise to the 30 T cell receptor beta chains below, sequenced in a study of blood T cell repertoires in COVID-19. Measured with immunoSEQ multiplex PCR; TCRdb has only the in-frame clones, and not every one. The top ten clones hold about 3.2% of a sample with 110,000 to 150,000 clones, around 85% of them seen once. Sequenced: peripheral blood. Every receptor here comes from a man between 45 and 60 years old with acute or convalescent COVID-19.

The CDR3 DNA follows: TGTGCCAGCAGCCAAGAGGTAGCCACCTACGAGCAGTACTTC. As protein: CASSQEVATYEQYF. The chain couples TRBV3-1 (or the pseudogene TRBV3-2) to TRBJ2-7; D unresolved. The V end lost 0 bases, the J end lost 2 bases, and 8 bases lay between the germline ends. Germline values: CDR1 LGHDT, CDR2 YNNKEL (reference sequence). This CDR3 spans 14 amino acids.

This chain links TRBV7-9 with TRBJ1-1; D is unresolved. The CDR3 spans 14 residues. Germline V gives CDR1 SEHNR, CDR2 FQNEAQ (reference sequence). Trimming removed 1 base at V and 8 bases at J, with 14 bases between. CDR3 DNA: TGTGCCAGCAGCTTAGGGAGGGCCAGGCAAGAAGCTTTCTTT. Translated: CASSLGRARQEAFF.

This rearrangement joins TRBV9 to TRBJ2-3; the D gene is possibly TRBD2 (7 bases). This CDR3 has 17 residues. Per germline, CDR1 SGDLS and CDR2 YYNGEE. V was shortened by 4 bases and J by 4 bases, with 22 bases between the two germline ends. For the CDR3, the DNA is TGTGCCAGCAGCTCCCACGGGGGGCGGGGCGTCCCAGATACGCAGTATTTT. Encoded protein: CASSSHGGRGVPDTQYF.

The chain uses TRBV28 and TRBJ1-5; perhaps TRBD1 as D (6 bases). In germline, CDR1 is MDHEN, CDR2 SYDVKM. The CDR3 extends over 14 amino acids. The V end was cut by 4 bases, the J end by 2 bases, with 9 bases between. CDR3: CASSWGRGNQPQHF. CDR3 bases: TGTGCCAGCAGTTGGGGGCGAGGCAATCAGCCCCAGCATTTT.

This rearrangement joins TRBV5-1 to TRBJ1-1, with TRBD1 identical over 7 bases. CDR1 is SGHRS and CDR2 is YFSETQ in the germline V gene. J gave up 5 bases and V 1 base, and 2 bases lay outside the gene matches. This CDR3 region has 13 residues. The CDR3 sequence: CASSLSQGTEAFF. DNA for the CDR3: TGCGCCAGCAGCTTGTCACAGGGGACTGAAGCTTTCTTT.

The gene calls are TRBV30 and TRBJ2-5; tentatively, D is TRBD1 (7 bases). CDR1 and CDR2 from the germline V gene are GTSNPN and SVGIG (reference sequence). CDR3 length: 14 residues. V was cut by 3 bases and J by 8 bases, with 19 bases left in between. This chain's CDR3 is CAWSPGQRGDTQYF. As DNA, the CDR3 is TGTGCCTGGAGCCCGGGACAGAGGGGGGATACCCAGTACTTC.

V is TRBV10-3 and J is TRBJ1-6, with D perhaps matching TRBD1 (5 bases). CDR1 is ENHRY, CDR2 SYGVKD, per germline. The length of the CDR3 is 15 residues. With 0 bases removed from V and 9 bases from J, the gap between germline ends came to 12 bases. The CDR3 DNA sequence: TGTGCCATCAGTGAGTCAGGCAGGGCCAGTTCACCCCTCCACTTT. This gives the protein CAISESGRASSPLHF.

The genes are TRBV6-1 and TRBJ2-7; 8 bases agree with TRBD2. This CDR3 comprises 17 residues. Germline V lookup: CDR1 MNHNS, CDR2 SASEGT. V dropped 0 bases and J dropped 5; count of bases not matched to a gene: 12. The chain's CDR3 is CASSEALRTSRIHEQYF. CDR3 nucleotides: TGTGCCAGCAGTGAAGCGCTTCGGACTAGCAGGATCCACGAGCAGTACTTC.

The V gene is TRBV28, the J gene TRBJ2-7; D might be TRBD1 (6 bases). The CDR3 covers 13 residues. In germline, CDR1 is MDHEN, CDR2 SYDVKM. V lost 10 bases to trimming and J lost 0 bases, with 13 bases between them. CDR3 DNA sequence: TGTGCCACCAGGGGCGCCGGCTCCTACGAGCAGTACTTC. It specifies CATRGAGSYEQYF. Full variable domain (rest looked up from reference TRBV28 and TRBJ2-7): DVKVTQSSRYLVKRTGEKVFLECVQDMDHENMFWYRQDPGLGLRLIYFSYDVKMKEKGDIPEGYSVSREKKERFSLILESASTNQTSMYLCATRGAGSYEQYFGPGTRLTVT.

The chain employs TRBV2 and TRBJ1-4; the D is unclear. The V gene lost 6 bases and the J gene lost 8 bases, with 16 bases spanning the gap. This CDR3 is 14 amino acids long. CDR1 SNHLY and CDR2 FYNNEI come from the germline V gene. This CDR3 is CASRLGETAEKLFF. The CDR3 region has the DNA TGTGCCAGCAGACTCGGAGAGACTGCCGAAAAACTGTTTTTT.

The V gene is TRBV4-1, the J gene TRBJ1-2, with 8 bases that match TRBD1. Per germline, CDR1 MGHRA and CDR2 YSYEKL. J gave up 7 bases and V 1 base, and 8 bases lay outside the gene matches. The CDR3 spans 15 residues. This CDR3 is CASSQAIQGAGGYTF. The CDR3 DNA is TGCGCCAGCAGCCAAGCGATCCAGGGGGCGGGTGGCTACACCTTC.

The chain carries TRBV2 and TRBJ2-7; D gene uncertain. The V gene's germline CDR1 is SNHLY and CDR2 FYNNEI. The ends were cut back, 8 bases at V and 0 bases at J, with 5 bases in the middle. The CDR3 is 11 residues long. CDR3 residues: CASFFSYEQYF. CDR3 DNA: TGTGCCAGCTTCTTCTCCTACGAGCAGTACTTC.

In regard to this clone: This specimen includes other DNA sequences encoding the same CDR3. The chain carries TRBV9 and TRBJ2-1, with TRBD2 matching 9 bases. The V gene end was trimmed by 3 bases and the J gene end by 4 bases; junction bases not matched to a gene: 5. The CDR3 is made up of 15 amino acids. Germline lookup yields CDR1 SGDLS and CDR2 YYNGEE. The CDR3: CASSASGGTYNEQFF. Here the CDR3 DNA reads TGTGCCAGCAGCGCAAGCGGGGGGACGTACAATGAGCAGTTCTTC.

This chain links TRBV27 with TRBJ2-1; 7 nucleotides line up with TRBD1. CDR1 and CDR2 from the germline V gene are MNHEY and SMNVEV (reference sequence). CDR3 size: 11 residues. V lost 8 bases to trimming and J lost 12 bases; unmatched junction nucleotides: 7. CDR3 sequence: CASRQGPLQFF. For the CDR3, the DNA is TGTGCCAGCCGACAGGGTCCTTTGCAGTTCTTC.

The chain links TRBV7-8 to TRBJ2-7; 7 bases are shared with TRBD1. Trimming at V came to 3 bases and at J to 4 bases, leaving 3 bases not matched to a gene. CDR1 and CDR2 from the germline V gene are SGHVS and FQNEAQ. The CDR3 contains 13 residues. CDR3 residues: CASSFQGVYEQYF. The DNA for the CDR3 is TGTGCCAGCAGCTTCCAGGGGGTTTACGAGCAGTACTTC.

This clone has more than one count but fewer than ten. The V and J genes are TRBV6-5 and TRBJ1-6, with D possibly being TRBD1 (5 bases). V lost 0 bases and J 4 bases, leaving 10 bases between the germline ends. The CDR3 loop spans 16 amino acids. The germline gives CDR1 MNHEY, CDR2 SVGAGI. The CDR3 loop reads CASSYSGELYNSPLHF. The CDR3 region has the DNA TGTGCCAGCAGTTACTCAGGGGAACTGTATAATTCACCCCTCCACTTT.

This clone was seen just once. The chain is built from TRBV3-1 (or the pseudogene TRBV3-2) and TRBJ2-3, with 11 bases fitting TRBD2. With V trimmed by 4 bases and J by 7 bases, 10 bases remained unmatched. Germline assignment: CDR1 LGHDT and CDR2 YNNKEL (reference sequence). This CDR3 contains 16 residues. Here the CDR3 DNA reads TGTGCCAGCAGCCTCAGTTTACTAGCGGGAGCTTATACGCAGTATTTT. Its translation: CASSLSLLAGAYTQYF.

On this clone itself: A read error may account for a junction end that differs from germline. The rearrangement links TRBV6-5 to TRBJ1-5; a weak D match, TRBD1 (6 bases). CDR1 is MNHEY and CDR2 is SVGAGI in the germline V gene. The CDR3 contains 14 residues. The CDR3: CASRGAVSNQPQHF. The CDR3, as DNA: TGCGCCAGCAGGGGAGCTGTGAGCAATCAGCCCCAGCATTTT.

The V gene is TRBV4-1, the J gene TRBJ1-1; 10 bases fit TRBD1. This CDR3 spans 17 amino acids. Trimming removed 0 bases from V and 5 bases from J; junction bases left unmatched: 9. Germline V gene lookup returns CDR1 MGHRA and CDR2 YSYEKL. CDR3 protein: CASSQDRQGAGKTEAFF. The CDR3 bases are TGCGCCAGCAGCCAAGATCGACAGGGGGCTGGTAAGACTGAAGCTTTCTTT.

The chain links TRBV19 to TRBJ2-7, with TRBD1 matching over 7 bases. V lost 5 bases to trimming and J lost 2 bases; unmatched junction nucleotides: 9. Germline V gives CDR1 LNHDA, CDR2 SQIVND (reference sequence). This CDR3 contains 15 residues. CDR3 nucleotide sequence: TGTGCCAGTAGTGCCGCGACAGGGTGGCCCTACGAGCAGTACTTC. This encodes CASSAATGWPYEQYF. The full variable domain, in which reference TRBV19 and TRBJ2-7 provide the parts outside the CDR3, is DGGITQSPKYLFRKEGQNVTLSCEQNLNHDAMYWYRQDPGQGLRLIYYSQIVNDFQKGDIAEGYSVSREKKESFPLTVTSAQKNPTAFYLCASSAATGWPYEQYFGPGTRLTVT.

This rearrangement joins TRBV29-1 to TRBJ1-1, with 8 bases identical to TRBD1. Germline V gene sequence: CDR1 SQVTM, CDR2 ANQGSEA. The V gene end was trimmed by 7 bases and the J gene end by 6 bases; junction bases not matched to a gene: 7. The CDR3 length is 12 residues. The CDR3 DNA is TGCAGCGGGAACAGGGGGGAATCTGAAGCTTTCTTT. It translates to CSGNRGESEAFF.

V gene TRBV2 combines with J gene TRBJ2-3; D uncertain. From germline, CDR1 is SNHLY and CDR2 FYNNEI. V lost 1 base and J 4 bases, leaving 9 bases between the germline ends. The CDR3 sequence is 14 residues long. CDR3 residues: CASSEVEIPDTQYF. CDR3 sequence (DNA): TGTGCCAGCAGTGAAGTTGAGATTCCAGATACGCAGTATTTT.

The CDR3, as DNA: TGCGCCAGCAGCCAAGATCCACGCTTCAATTTAAGGACAGTTCAATCGAACACTGAAGCTTTCTTT. This translates into CASSQDPRFNLRTVQSNTEAFF. The gene calls are TRBV4-1 and TRBJ1-1; TRBD1 is a possible D gene (6 bases). Looked up from germline, CDR1 is MGHRA and CDR2 is YSYEKL. Trimming left V 0 bases short and J 1 base short, with 30 bases between. The CDR3 sequence is 22 residues long.

The V call is TRBV5-5, the J call TRBJ1-5; 10 bases fit TRBD1. V was pared by 4 bases and J by 6 bases, with 7 bases of the junction left unmatched. CDR3 length: 15 amino acids. Germline V gene data show CDR1 as SGHKS and CDR2 as YYEKEE (reference sequence). The CDR3 region is CASSPPGQGLQPQHF. The CDR3 coding sequence is TGTGCCAGCAGCCCCCCGGGACAGGGGCTTCAGCCCCAGCATTTT.

This chain uses TRBV28 with TRBJ2-1; TRBD2 is a possible D gene (6 bases). This CDR3 spans 15 amino acids. Trimming stripped 1 base from V and 2 bases from J, with 9 bases between. Germline assignment: CDR1 MDHEN and CDR2 SYDVKM. CDR3 amino acids: CASSLSGETYNEQFF. The CDR3 DNA sequence: TGTGCCAGCAGTTTATCGGGAGAGACCTACAATGAGCAGTTCTTC.

This chain links TRBV6-5 with TRBJ2-7; 12 bases match TRBD2. V lost 5 bases, J lost 3 bases, and 5 bases stayed unmatched. Germline CDR1 is MNHEY and CDR2 is SVGAGI. The CDR3 is 15 amino acids. CDR3 residues: CASSLAGGPNYEQYF. For the CDR3, the DNA is TGTGCCAGCAGTCTAGCGGGAGGGCCAAACTACGAGCAGTACTTC.

The chain couples TRBV18 to TRBJ1-3; D gene unclear. V lost 6 bases and J lost 1, with 10 bases in between. This CDR3 has 14 amino acids. Germline loops: CDR1 KGHSH, CDR2 LQKENI. Here the CDR3 reads CASSNGVSGNTIYF. The CDR3 DNA sequence: TGTGCCAGCTCGAATGGAGTTTCTGGAAACACCATATATTTT. Complete variable domain (other parts from reference TRBV18 and TRBJ1-3): NAGVMQNPRHLVRRRGQEARLRCSPMKGHSHVYWYRQLPEEGLKFMVYLQKENIIDESGMPKERFSAEFPKEGPSILRIQQVVRGDSAAYFCASSNGVSGNTIYFGEGSWLTVV.

The chain has TRBV2 and TRBJ2-3, with D perhaps TRBD2 (6 bases). Deletions cut 7 bases from V and 3 bases from J, with 11 bases between. Germline values: CDR1 SNHLY, CDR2 FYNNEI. The CDR3 contains 13 residues. The CDR3 coding sequence is TGTGCCAGCACCATCGGGGGTACAGATACGCAGTATTTT. As protein: CASTIGGTDTQYF.

The chain links TRBV10-3 to TRBJ2-3, with 8 nucleotides matching TRBD2. The CDR3 length is 15 residues. Trimming at V came to 4 bases and at J to 1 base, leaving 4 bases not matched to a gene. Germline assignment: CDR1 ENHRY and CDR2 SYGVKD. The CDR3 nucleotides read TGTGCCATCAGTGTTCCAGCGGGGGGCACAGATACGCAGTATTTT. This translates into CAISVPAGGTDTQYF.

A remark on this clone: Other DNA sequences within the sample encode an identical CDR3. The V gene is TRBV19, the J gene TRBJ1-2; perhaps TRBD1 as D (5 bases). The germline CDR1 and CDR2 sequences are LNHDA and SQIVND (reference sequence). Deletions cut 3 bases from V and 4 bases from J, with 12 bases between. The CDR3 length is 14 residues. In DNA, the CDR3 is TGTGCCAGTAGTATTCAACCAGGGTCCTATGGCTACACCTTC. The encoded protein is CASSIQPGSYGYTF.